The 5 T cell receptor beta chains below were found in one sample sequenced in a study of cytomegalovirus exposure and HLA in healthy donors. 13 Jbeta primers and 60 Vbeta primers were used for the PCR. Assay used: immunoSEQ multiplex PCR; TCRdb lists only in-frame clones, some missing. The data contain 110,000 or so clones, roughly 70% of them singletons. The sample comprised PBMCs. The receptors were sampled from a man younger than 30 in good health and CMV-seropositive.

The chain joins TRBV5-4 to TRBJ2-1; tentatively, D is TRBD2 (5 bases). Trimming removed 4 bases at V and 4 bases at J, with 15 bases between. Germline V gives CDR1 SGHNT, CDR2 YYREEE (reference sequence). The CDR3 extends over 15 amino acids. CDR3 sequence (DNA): TGTGCCAGCAGCCGAATTAGCGACTTATACAATGAGCAGTTCTTC. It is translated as CASSRISDLYNEQFF. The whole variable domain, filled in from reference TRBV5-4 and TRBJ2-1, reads ETGVTQSPTHLIKTRGQQVTLRCSSQSGHNTVSWYQQALGQGPQFIFQYYREEENGRGNFPPRFSGLQFPNYSSELNVNALELDDSALYLCASSRISDLYNEQFFGPGTRLTVL.

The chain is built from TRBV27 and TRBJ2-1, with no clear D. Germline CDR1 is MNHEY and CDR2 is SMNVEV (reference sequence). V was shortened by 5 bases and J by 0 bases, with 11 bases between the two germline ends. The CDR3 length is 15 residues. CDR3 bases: TGTGCCAGCAGTCCGAGCCTAGGCTCCTACAATGAGCAGTTCTTC. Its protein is CASSPSLGSYNEQFF.

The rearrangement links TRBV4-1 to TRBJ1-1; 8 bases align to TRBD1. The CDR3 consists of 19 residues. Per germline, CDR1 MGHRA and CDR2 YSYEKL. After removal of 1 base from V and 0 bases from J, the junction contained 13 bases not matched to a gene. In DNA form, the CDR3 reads TGCGCCAGCAGCCAAGTTATCTCGGACAGGGCGGGAATGAACACTGAAGCTTTCTTT. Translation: CASSQVISDRAGMNTEAFF.

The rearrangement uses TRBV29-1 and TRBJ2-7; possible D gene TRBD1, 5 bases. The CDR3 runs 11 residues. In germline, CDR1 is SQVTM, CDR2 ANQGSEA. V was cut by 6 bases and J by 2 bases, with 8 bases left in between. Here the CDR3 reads CSVGPTYEQYF. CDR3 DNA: TGCAGCGTGGGGCCCACCTACGAGCAGTACTTC.

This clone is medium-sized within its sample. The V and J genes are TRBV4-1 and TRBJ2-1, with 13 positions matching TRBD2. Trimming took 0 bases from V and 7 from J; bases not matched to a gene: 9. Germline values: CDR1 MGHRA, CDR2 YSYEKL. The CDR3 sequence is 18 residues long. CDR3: CASSQERPGTSGANEQFF. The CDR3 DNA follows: TGCGCCAGCAGCCAAGAACGACCCGGGACTAGCGGGGCTAATGAGCAGTTCTTC.